These 30 T cell receptor beta chains came from one sample sequenced in a study of blood T cell repertoires in COVID-19. TCRdb keeps only in-frame clones here, not all; method: immunoSEQ multiplex PCR. The sample records about 260,000 clones, 85% to 90% being singletons. Sequences were obtained from peripheral blood. The receptors derive from a man aged 18-30 years with active or convalescent COVID-19.

The chain employs TRBV4-3 and TRBJ2-7, with 7 bases fitting TRBD1. CDR1 and CDR2 from the germline V gene are LGHNA and YSLEER. The junction had 9 bases not matched to a gene; V was cut back by 1 base and J by 3 bases. The CDR3 runs to 16 residues. In nucleotides, the CDR3 is TGCGCCAGCAGCCAAGGTGTGAGGACAGGATACTACGAGCAGTACTTC. Its translation is CASSQGVRTGYYEQYF.

The chain links TRBV30 to TRBJ2-1; D possibly corresponds to TRBD2 (5 bases). Germline V lookup: CDR1 GTSNPN, CDR2 SVGIG (reference sequence). There are 15 residues in the CDR3. V was trimmed by 1 base and J by 7 bases, leaving 17 bases between them. Here the CDR3 reads CAWSARGFTGNEQFF. The CDR3 nucleotides are TGTGCCTGGAGTGCCCGGGGTTTTACGGGGAATGAGCAGTTCTTC.

This clone was seen only a few times. The chain couples TRBV19 to TRBJ2-7; D might be TRBD1 (7 bases). CDR3 length equals 15 residues. V gave up 7 bases and J gave up 1 base, with 17 bases separating them. Germline V gives CDR1 LNHDA, CDR2 SQIVND (reference sequence). CDR3 in DNA: TGTGCCAGTACCTACGGAGGGGGCTCTTCCTACGAGCAGTACTTC. This translates into CASTYGGGSSYEQYF.

The chain couples TRBV7-8 to TRBJ2-3; no clear D. Germline V gene data show CDR1 as SGHVS and CDR2 as FQNEAQ. This CDR3 has 14 amino acids. The V end was cut by 3 bases, the J end by 5 bases, with 12 bases between. In DNA form, the CDR3 reads TGTGCCAGCAGCTTCGTAGCTAATGGAGATACGCAGTATTTT. This encodes CASSFVANGDTQYF.

J is TRBJ2-5 and V is TRBV28, with D perhaps TRBD2 (5 bases). The CDR3 loop spans 15 amino acids. The germline V and J ends were trimmed by 6 bases and 1 base, with 15 bases remaining between them. CDR1 and CDR2 from the germline V gene are MDHEN and SYDVKM. The CDR3 here is CASREGVGIQETQYF. In DNA, the CDR3 is TGTGCCAGCAGAGAGGGAGTTGGGATCCAAGAGACCCAGTACTTC.

V is TRBV6-2 or TRBV6-3 and J is TRBJ2-7; 9 positions agree with TRBD2. The CDR3 is made up of 15 amino acids. CDR1 MNHEY and CDR2 SVGEGT come from the germline V gene. V trimming: 0 bases; J trimming: 7 bases; junction bases outside the gene matches: 7. The chain's CDR3 is CASSYSISGSKEQYF. In DNA, the CDR3 is TGTGCCAGCAGTTACTCGATTAGCGGGAGTAAAGAGCAGTACTTC.

In this sample, this clone turned up once. The rearrangement joins TRBV6-5 to TRBJ1-2; D remains ambiguous. Trimming removed 8 bases from V and 4 bases from J, with 14 bases in between. Germline values: CDR1 MNHEY, CDR2 SVGAGI. CDR3 length: 13 amino acids. The DNA for the CDR3 is TGTGCCAGCGGAGCATGGGTAGCCTATGGCTACACCTTC. This translates into CASGAWVAYGYTF.

This clone has just a few counts. This rearrangement joins TRBV7-3 to TRBJ1-2; no clear D. CDR3 length: 16 amino acids. Germline V CDR1 and CDR2: SGHTA, FQGTGA. Trimming pared 3 bases from V and 4 bases from J, leaving 18 bases between. The chain's CDR3 is CASSFDEGVRGYGYTF. DNA of the CDR3: TGTGCCAGCAGCTTCGATGAGGGCGTGCGGGGCTATGGCTACACCTTC.

V is TRBV19 and J is TRBJ2-5; 10 nucleotides line up with TRBD1. CDR1 is LNHDA and CDR2 is SQIVND in the germline V gene (reference sequence). V gave up 5 bases and J gave up 5 bases; unmatched junction bases: 5. The CDR3 covers 14 residues. CDR3 DNA: TGTGCCAGTAGTCGACAGGGGGCGCCGGAGACCCAGTACTTC. Encoded protein: CASSRQGAPETQYF.

This chain connects TRBV19 to TRBJ2-5; 9 bases are a match to TRBD2. This CDR3 has 13 residues. J was trimmed by 2 bases and V by 10 bases; bases with no gene match: 5. The germline V gene has CDR1 LNHDA and CDR2 SQIVND (reference sequence). CDR3 loop: CATQTSGQETQYF. The CDR3 DNA sequence: TGTGCCACTCAGACTAGCGGACAAGAGACCCAGTACTTC.

V gene TRBV27 combines with J gene TRBJ1-1, with TRBD1 as a possible D gene (6 bases). CDR3 length equals 14 residues. Germline lookup yields CDR1 MNHEY and CDR2 SMNVEV (reference sequence). Trimming cost V 3 bases and J 5 bases, with 13 bases left between them. Here the CDR3 DNA reads TGTGCCAGCAGTTTTAACAGGGATGGTACTGAAGCTTTCTTT. This sequence encodes CASSFNRDGTEAFF.

This clone has only one observation. This CDR3 reads CASSLHRGGSPLHF. The CDR3 nucleotides read TGCGCCAGCAGCCTGCACAGGGGGGGTTCACCCCTCCACTTT. The chain carries TRBV5-1 and TRBJ1-6; TRBD1 aligns across 8 bases. V trimming: 4 bases; J trimming: 9 bases; junction bases outside the gene matches: 6. Per the germline V gene, CDR1 is SGHRS and CDR2 is YFSETQ. The CDR3 contains 14 residues.

This sequence joins TRBV4-1 and TRBJ2-1, with 7 bases fitting TRBD2. After removal of 1 base from V and 7 bases from J, the junction contained 19 bases not matched to a gene. Germline values: CDR1 MGHRA, CDR2 YSYEKL. The length of the CDR3 is 19 residues. The CDR3 sequence is CASSQGTYEAGVRVNEQFF. In DNA form, the CDR3 reads TGCGCCAGCAGCCAAGGGACGTACGAGGCGGGGGTTCGTGTGAATGAGCAGTTCTTC.

The gene calls are TRBV28 and TRBJ1-5; 7 bases match TRBD1. Germline-derived CDR1 and CDR2 are MDHEN and SYDVKM. This CDR3 is built from 15 residues. V shed 7 bases and J 2 bases; nucleotides not matched to a gene: 8. The CDR3 nucleotides read TGTGCCAGCATCACTGCCCAGGGGGGCAATCAGCCCCAGCATTTT. Encoded protein: CASITAQGGNQPQHF.

The chain links TRBV19 to TRBJ2-4; TRBD1 might be the D (6 bases). V lost 7 bases and J lost 8, with 18 bases in between. This CDR3 region has 14 residues. The germline V gene has CDR1 LNHDA and CDR2 SQIVND (reference sequence). The CDR3 DNA follows: TGTGCCAGTATTGGCCCCAACAGGGTGGACATTCAGTACTTC. Its translation: CASIGPNRVDIQYF.

This chain's CDR3 is CASSLGFSSPLHF. The CDR3 DNA reads TGTGCCAGCAGTTTAGGGTTTAGTTCACCCCTCCACTTT. V gene TRBV12-3 or TRBV12-4 combines with J gene TRBJ1-6; D is ambiguous. CDR3 length: 13 residues. V shed 1 base and J shed 9 bases, with 7 bases lying between them.

This rearrangement joins TRBV15 to TRBJ2-6; possibly TRBD2 for D (6 bases). The V end was cut by 5 bases, the J end by 1 base, with 12 bases between. The germline V gene has CDR1 LNHNV and CDR2 YYDKDF (reference sequence). The CDR3 covers 16 residues. Here the CDR3 reads CATSSGTHSGANVLTF. The CDR3 DNA reads as TGTGCCACCAGCTCTGGGACTCATTCTGGGGCCAACGTCCTGACTTTC.

V usage is TRBV6-5 and J usage is TRBJ2-4, with unresolved D. The germline V gene has CDR1 MNHEY and CDR2 SVGAGI. The CDR3 extends over 15 amino acids. Trimming shortened V by 6 bases and J by 5 bases, and 17 bases separated the two germline ends. CDR3 coding DNA: TGTGCCAGCAGCCCCACCTCAGGTGTCGAAAACATTCAGTACTTC. Amino acid sequence: CASSPTSGVENIQYF.

The rearrangement uses TRBV24-1 and TRBJ2-7; TRBD1 agrees at 9 bases. CDR1 KGHDR and CDR2 SFDVKD come from the germline V gene. With 5 bases clipped from V and 3 bases from J, the junction kept 7 bases outside the gene matches. The CDR3 has 15 residues. CDR3 residues: CATSVWTGASYEQYF. CDR3 bases: TGTGCCACCAGTGTCTGGACAGGGGCCAGCTACGAGCAGTACTTC.

This clone appeared once. The chain carries TRBV6-5 and TRBJ1-4; maybe TRBD1 (5 bases). Trimming cost V 4 bases and J 7 bases, with 16 bases left between them. The CDR3 contains 15 residues. Germline V gene sequence: CDR1 MNHEY, CDR2 SVGAGI. DNA for the CDR3: TGTGCCAGCAGTTTGTTGGGGGGGAGGAGTGAAAAACTGTTTTTT. It yields the protein CASSLLGGRSEKLFF.

This chain links TRBV30 with TRBJ2-3; 9 nucleotides agree with TRBD2. With 8 bases clipped from V and 5 bases from J, the junction kept 14 bases outside the gene matches. Germline CDR1 and CDR2: GTSNPN and SVGIG (reference sequence). The CDR3 consists of 15 residues. DNA of the CDR3: TGTGCCCCTTGCCCCCCTAGCGGGAATCAAGATACGCAGTATTTT. Encoded protein: CAPCPPSGNQDTQYF.

The chain uses TRBV25-1 and TRBJ1-1; a possible D gene is TRBD1 (6 bases). CDR1 and CDR2 from the germline V gene are MGHDK and SYGVNS. Trimming took off 6 bases at V and 2 bases at J, with 10 bases between the two ends. CDR3 length: 13 residues. The CDR3, as DNA: TGTGCCAGCAGGAGGGGGATAAACACTGAAGCTTTCTTT. This sequence encodes CASRRGINTEAFF.

V and J are TRBV30 and TRBJ1-5; the D gene is possibly TRBD1 (6 bases). The length of the CDR3 is 13 residues. V was pared by 4 bases and J by 4 bases, with 11 bases between. Germline loops: CDR1 GTSNPN, CDR2 SVGIG (reference sequence). The CDR3 loop reads CAWNQGNNQPQHF. CDR3 coding DNA: TGTGCCTGGAATCAGGGGAATAATCAGCCCCAGCATTTT.

The rearrangement uses TRBV7-2 and TRBJ1-5; D unresolved. CDR3 length equals 15 residues. Trimming took 2 bases from V and 4 from J, leaving 12 bases between them. Germline lookup yields CDR1 SGHTA and CDR2 FQGNSA. DNA for the CDR3: TGTGCCAGCAGCTTAATGTCAGGCAAGAATCAGCCCCAGCATTTT. Translation: CASSLMSGKNQPQHF. Combining the CDR3 with reference TRBV7-2 and TRBJ1-5 gives the whole variable domain GAGVSQSPSNKVTEKGKDVELRCDPISGHTALYWYRQSLGQGLEFLIYFQGNSAPDKSGLPSDRFSAERTGGSVSTLTIQRTQQEDSAVYLCASSLMSGKNQPQHFGDGTRLSIL.

The chain carries TRBV13 and TRBJ1-5; D is unresolved. V dropped 3 bases and J dropped 7 bases, with 10 bases sitting between them. Germline assignment: CDR1 PRHDT and CDR2 FYEKMQ (reference sequence). The CDR3 loop spans 13 amino acids. CDR3 loop: CASSFIVRQPQHF. DNA of the CDR3: TGTGCCAGCAGCTTTATCGTCCGGCAGCCCCAGCATTTT.

This clone was counted a few times. The J gene is TRBJ2-3, the V gene TRBV24-1; 11 bases line up with TRBD2. V trimming: 2 bases; J trimming: 0 bases; junction bases outside the gene matches: 0. Germline assignment: CDR1 KGHDR and CDR2 SFDVKD. The CDR3 length is 16 residues. In DNA, the CDR3 is TGTGCCACCAGTGATTGGACTAGCGGGAGCACAGATACGCAGTATTTT. It codes for CATSDWTSGSTDTQYF.

V and J are TRBV5-1 and TRBJ2-7; 9 nucleotides agree with TRBD2. With 5 bases clipped from V and 2 bases from J, the junction kept 8 bases outside the gene matches. CDR1 is SGHRS, CDR2 YFSETQ, per germline. The CDR3 has 15 residues. The CDR3 sequence: CASSYSGGLTYEQYF. DNA for the CDR3: TGCGCCAGCAGTTATAGCGGGGGCCTCACCTACGAGCAGTACTTC.

The chain combines TRBV30 with TRBJ1-1; the D gene is possibly TRBD1 (6 bases). This CDR3 is 13 amino acids long. Germline V CDR1 and CDR2: GTSNPN, SVGIG (reference sequence). V was clipped by 5 bases and J by 3 bases, with 13 bases between them. This CDR3 reads CAWEGQGHTEAFF. The DNA of the CDR3 is TGTGCCTGGGAGGGGCAGGGGCACACTGAAGCTTTCTTT.

The chain recombines TRBV18 with TRBJ1-2; a weak D match, TRBD1 (6 bases). Germline CDR1 KGHSH, CDR2 LQKENI. The CDR3 is 13 residues long. Deletions cut 6 bases from V and 8 bases from J, with 16 bases between. CDR3 residues: CASSPWTEGGYTF. Written as DNA, the CDR3 is TGTGCCAGCTCCCCTTGGACAGAAGGAGGCTACACCTTC.

The V call is TRBV12-3 or TRBV12-4, the J call TRBJ2-7, with TRBD1 as a possible D gene (6 bases). The CDR3 runs to 13 residues. Trimming removed 6 bases at V and 2 bases at J, with 11 bases between. This CDR3 is CASRNRDTYEQYF. The CDR3 DNA reads as TGTGCCAGCAGGAACCGGGACACCTACGAGCAGTACTTC.